Below, 15 T cell receptor beta chains from the same sample are listed, as sequenced in a study of neurological immune-mediated disorders. In TCRdb, the 5' RACE reads were re-called with MiXCR into one record per CDR3 protein. The sample has tens of thousands of distinct CDR3 sequences; roughly an eighth are singletons. Sequenced material: PBMCs. These receptors all stem from a woman between 50 and 59 years old in good health.

Many counts were recorded for this clonotype. The chain recombines TRBV3-1 with TRBJ1-2; no reliable D call. CDR1 and CDR2 (germline): LGHDT, YNNKEL (reference sequence). The CDR3 loop spans 12 amino acids. V lost 4 bases and J lost 7, with 10 bases in between. This CDR3 is CASSPSGAGYTF. The CDR3 nucleotides are TGTGCCAGCAGCCCGTCCGGCGCTGGCTACACCTTC.

This clonotype was observed at least ten times. The rearrangement links TRBV5-6 to TRBJ1-6, with TRBD1 matching 7 bases. Trimming cost V 4 bases and J 11 bases; bases outside gene matches: 9. Germline CDR1 is SGHDT and CDR2 is YYEEEE. The CDR3 is 14 residues long. The CDR3 DNA is TGTGCCAGCAGCCTCGGGACAGTAAGTGCACCCCTCCACTTT. Amino acids: CASSLGTVSAPLHF.

This clonotype showed up many times. The chain joins TRBV10-2 to TRBJ1-1; D possibly corresponds to TRBD1 (6 bases). The CDR3 length is 19 residues. Germline V gives CDR1 WSHSY, CDR2 SAAADI. Trimming removed 0 bases from V and 1 base from J, with 21 bases in between. In DNA form, the CDR3 reads TGCGCCAGCAGTGAGTCAGGCGGGGGCCCCTTTTATCGGAACACTGAAGCTTTCTTT. Encoded protein: CASSESGGGPFYRNTEAFF.

This clonotype occurred many times. The chain couples TRBV28 to TRBJ1-1; TRBD1 might be the D (5 bases). This CDR3 comprises 14 residues. CDR1 is MDHEN and CDR2 is SYDVKM in the germline V gene. V gave up 3 bases and J gave up 4 bases, with 12 bases separating them. The CDR3 DNA follows: TGTGCCAGCAGTTTGAGCCGAAGGGGCACTGAAGCTTTCTTT. This gives the protein CASSLSRRGTEAFF.

This clonotype has ten or more counts. The chain has TRBV4-2 and TRBJ1-1, with 7 bases matching TRBD1. The germline CDR1 and CDR2 sequences are LGHNA and YNFKEQ. This CDR3 is built from 16 residues. After removal of 0 bases from V and 5 bases from J, the junction contained 9 bases not matched to a gene. In nucleotides, the CDR3 is TGTGCCAGCAGCCAAGATTATGCACAGGGGAAGACTGAAGCTTTCTTT. Its protein is CASSQDYAQGKTEAFF.

The chain carries TRBV18 and TRBJ2-3, with 9 bases aligning to TRBD2. This CDR3 spans 16 amino acids. V was clipped by 3 bases and J by 2 bases; unmatched bases: 6. Looked up from germline, CDR1 is KGHSH and CDR2 is LQKENI. Written as DNA, the CDR3 is TGTGCCAGCTCACCCCCAGCGGGGGGAATCACAGATACGCAGTATTTT. Translating it yields CASSPPAGGITDTQYF.

To note about this clonotype: This may stem from a read error, because a much larger clone lies one nucleotide away. The gene calls are TRBV6-6 and TRBJ2-2; D may correspond to TRBD1 or TRBD2 (5 bases each). The CDR3 extends over 15 amino acids. The V end was cut by 0 bases, the J end by 6 bases, with 11 bases between. Looked up from germline, CDR1 is MNHNY and CDR2 is SVGAGI (reference sequence). In DNA form, the CDR3 reads TGTGCCAGCAGTTACTCGAGCGTGGGGGCCGGGGAGCTGTTTTTT. Translated: CASSYSSVGAGELFF.

This clonotype appeared many times. V is TRBV20-1 and J is TRBJ2-1; 7 bases are a match to TRBD2. The junction had 20 bases not matched to a gene; V was cut back by 4 bases and J by 2 bases. Germline values: CDR1 DFQATT, CDR2 SNEGSKA (reference sequence). This CDR3 contains 19 residues. For the CDR3, the DNA is TGCAGTGCTACAAGTCGTGGCGGGGGAGGAGGTCCTCCCTACAATGAGCAGTTCTTC. This codes for CSATSRGGGGGPPYNEQFF.

There are many counts of this clonotype. This chain connects TRBV28 to TRBJ1-3; no firm D call. The CDR3 runs to 14 residues. Trimming stripped 3 bases from V and 2 bases from J, with 8 bases between. Germline V gives CDR1 MDHEN, CDR2 SYDVKM. The DNA of the CDR3 is TGTGCCAGCAGTTTGCCAGTGGCTGGAAACACCATATATTTT. Amino acid sequence: CASSLPVAGNTIYF.

This clonotype was seen only a few times. The genes are TRBV2 and TRBJ1-5; D is ambiguous. The V gene's germline CDR1 is SNHLY and CDR2 FYNNEI. The V end lost 1 base, the J end lost 9 bases, and 13 bases lay between the germline ends. This CDR3 contains 14 residues. The CDR3 loop reads CASSEGGGGRPQHF. The CDR3 bases are TGTGCCAGCAGTGAAGGCGGAGGTGGTAGGCCCCAGCATTTT.

This clonotype occurred many times. The chain uses TRBV12-3 or TRBV12-4 and TRBJ2-3, with a weak D call TRBD2 (5 bases). The CDR3 is 13 residues long. The germline V and J ends were trimmed by 9 bases and 0 bases, with 10 bases remaining between them. The CDR3 loop is CASRAGSTDTQYF. CDR3 DNA sequence: TGTGCCAGTCGGGCGGGTAGCACAGATACGCAGTATTTT.

This clonotype has at least ten counts. The chain has TRBV10-3 and TRBJ2-3, with 9 bases lining up with TRBD1. The CDR3 covers 16 residues. CDR1 is ENHRY and CDR2 is SYGVKD in the germline V gene. After removal of 3 bases from V and 2 bases from J, the junction contained 6 bases not matched to a gene. The CDR3 loop reads CAISDPGQGLTDTQYF. CDR3 nucleotide sequence: TGTGCCATCAGTGATCCGGGACAGGGCCTCACAGATACGCAGTATTTT.

This clonotype appeared many times. The chain employs TRBV5-1 and TRBJ2-5; the match to TRBD1 covers 7 bases. The CDR3 runs to 14 residues. With V trimmed by 4 bases and J by 4 bases, 7 bases remained unmatched. Per the germline V gene, CDR1 is SGHRS and CDR2 is YFSETQ. As DNA, the CDR3 is TGCGCCAGCAGCCTGGAAGGGGGCGGAGAGACCCAGTACTTC. Translating gives CASSLEGGGETQYF.

This clonotype was seen many times. The chain links TRBV5-1 to TRBJ1-2, with unresolved D. The CDR3 covers 18 residues. The germline V and J ends were trimmed by 4 bases and 4 bases, with 26 bases remaining between them. Germline CDR1 and CDR2: SGHRS and YFSETQ. The CDR3 nucleotides read TGCGCCAGCAGCCCGGCGCCTCGCGGCCCGGGGTTGAGCTATGGCTACACCTTC. Protein sequence: CASSPAPRGPGLSYGYTF.

Many counts were recorded for this clonotype. In DNA, the CDR3 is TGTGCCAGCAGTTACTTGAGCATATCGGAGCCCTATGGCTACACCTTC. It is translated as CASSYLSISEPYGYTF. This chain uses TRBV6-5 with TRBJ1-2; D gene ambiguous. Trimming removed 1 base at V and 4 bases at J, with 16 bases between. The CDR3 is 16 residues long. Germline loops: CDR1 MNHEY, CDR2 SVGAGI.